The source of this TCR beta chain is a study of T cells in tuberculosis. As for the study in general: CD1B tetramers identified T cells specific for mycobacterial lipid GMM. Study results and caveats: Cases with active tuberculosis were adults, while controls were adolescents.

As to this clone: Its specificity is not known.

TCRdb keeps only in-frame clones here, not all; method: immunoSEQ multiplex PCR. The sample contains roughly 29,000 clones, over 90% of which appear only once. The V gene end was trimmed by 5 bases and the J gene end by 8 bases; junction bases not matched to a gene: 3. The V gene's germline CDR1 is MNHEY and CDR2 SVGAGI. The CDR3 is made up of 14 amino acids. The receptor's source is a donor between 10 and 35 years old with latent tuberculosis or without tuberculosis infection. Material for sequencing was PBMCs. This chain joins TRBV6-5 and TRBJ2-1; 13 bases fit TRBD2. DNA of the CDR3: TGTGCCAGCAGTCGAGGACTAGCGGGAGATGAGCAGTTCTTC. It yields the protein CASSRGLAGDEQFF.